The 31 T cell receptor beta chains presented below share a single source sample, sequenced in a study of regulatory T cells in long-lasting Graves disease. As to time point: persistent/refractory GD, antithyroid drugs over 5 years with positive TRAb. Extracted RNA from PBMCs served as the source of the TCR library. With iRepertoire HTBI primers and Arm-PCR of CDR3 regions, TCR beta libraries were built. TCRdb used MiXCR to reprocess the multiplex PCR reads, holding one entry per CDR3 protein. Of some 300,000 distinct CDR3 sequences in the sample, approximately 20% were seen once. Source: peripheral blood mononuclear cells (PBMCs), taken when the disease was refractory, from a patient treated with antithyroid drugs. These TCRs come from a female donor with Graves disease.

The chain employs TRBV20-1 and TRBJ2-2, with D possibly matching TRBD1 (5 bases). Trimming stripped 1 base from V and 6 bases from J, with 12 bases between. Germline V CDR1 and CDR2: DFQATT, SNEGSKA (reference sequence). The CDR3 totals 14 residues. For the CDR3, the DNA is TGCAGTGCTAGAGTGATAGTGGGGCCCGGGGAGCTGTTTTTT. Translation: CSARVIVGPGELFF.

This clonotype has at least ten counts. The gene calls are TRBV7-8 and TRBJ2-5; the D is unclear. The germline V gene encodes CDR1 SGHVS and CDR2 FQNEAQ. V dropped 2 bases and J dropped 0 bases, with 7 bases sitting between them. The CDR3 totals 14 residues. The CDR3 here is CASSLMGHQETQYF. The CDR3 DNA follows: TGTGCCAGCAGCTTAATGGGCCACCAAGAGACCCAGTACTTC.

This chain connects TRBV14 to TRBJ2-2, with 8 bases matching TRBD1. V shed 0 bases, J shed 4 bases, and the junction held 7 bases outside the gene matches. The CDR3 is made up of 17 amino acids. Germline V gene data show CDR1 as SGHDN and CDR2 as FVKESK. The CDR3 protein is CASSQDFRTGSTGELFF. The CDR3 nucleotides read TGTGCCAGCAGCCAAGATTTCAGGACAGGGTCCACCGGGGAGCTGTTTTTT. The whole variable domain, remainder taken from reference TRBV14 and TRBJ2-2, is EAGVTQFPSHSVIEKGQTVTLRCDPISGHDNLYWYRRVMGKEIKFLLHFVKESKQDESGMPNNRFLAERTGGTYSTLKVQPAELEDSGVYFCASSQDFRTGSTGELFFGEGSRLTVL.

V and J are TRBV7-9 and TRBJ2-2, with 7 bases that match TRBD1. V shed 5 bases and J 1 base; nucleotides not matched to a gene: 4. The CDR3 sequence is 15 residues long. CDR1 is SEHNR and CDR2 is FQNEAQ in the germline V gene (reference sequence). DNA of the CDR3: TGTGCCAGCAGCAACCGACAGGGGAACACCGGGGAGCTGTTTTTT. Amino acids: CASSNRQGNTGELFF.

V and J are TRBV7-8 and TRBJ1-1; TRBD1 matches 10 bases. The CDR3 length is 16 residues. V dropped 6 bases and J dropped 1; count of bases not matched to a gene: 8. Germline V gene data show CDR1 as SGHVS and CDR2 as FQNEAQ. In DNA, the CDR3 is TGTGCCAGCAGACCCGGGACAGGGGTCGAGAACACTGAAGCTTTCTTT. It is translated as CASRPGTGVENTEAFF.

V is TRBV29-1 and J is TRBJ1-2, with 7 positions matching TRBD1. Germline V CDR1 and CDR2: SQVTM, ANQGSEA. The V gene end was trimmed by 6 bases and the J gene end by 10 bases; junction bases not matched to a gene: 11. The CDR3 runs 12 residues. Here the CDR3 reads CSVRGQDPDYTF. DNA for the CDR3: TGCAGCGTCAGAGGACAGGACCCCGACTACACCTTC.

The CDR3 region is CASSYSLNSGTIAEQYF. CDR3 coding DNA: TGTGCCAGCAGTTACTCCCTAAACTCAGGGACAATCGCCGAGCAGTACTTC. The V and J genes are TRBV6-9 and TRBJ2-7; a weak D match, TRBD1 (6 bases). The V end was cut by 3 bases, the J end by 6 bases, with 24 bases between. The CDR3 runs to 17 residues. The germline gives CDR1 MNHGY, CDR2 SVAAGI.

This clonotype was observed at least ten times. CDR3 protein: CASSQQSGANVLTF. Here the CDR3 DNA reads TGTGCCAGCAGTCAACAGTCTGGGGCCAACGTCCTGACTTTC. V is TRBV6-1 and J is TRBJ2-6; D remains ambiguous. The CDR3 covers 14 residues. V shed 5 bases and J shed 1 base, with 6 bases lying between them. CDR1 and CDR2 from the germline V gene are MNHNS and SASEGT.

The V gene is TRBV7-9, the J gene TRBJ1-3, with D possibly TRBD1 on 5 matching bases. V lost 5 bases and J lost 0, with 14 bases in between. This CDR3 has 16 residues. Germline V gene lookup returns CDR1 SEHNR and CDR2 FQNEAQ (reference sequence). The CDR3 protein is CASSASRVPSGNTIYF. CDR3 nucleotide sequence: TGTGCCAGCAGCGCTAGCAGGGTTCCCTCTGGAAACACCATATATTTT. Looking up the rest from reference TRBV7-9 and TRBJ1-3 gives the full variable domain: DTGVSQNPRHKITKRGQNVTFRCDPISEHNRLYWYRQTLGQGPEFLTYFQNEAQLEKSRLLSDRFSAERPKGSFSTLEIQRTEQGDSAMYLCASSASRVPSGNTIYFGEGSWLTVV.

The genes are TRBV29-1 and TRBJ2-7, with 9 bases fitting TRBD1. Germline CDR1 reads SQVTM; CDR2 reads ANQGSEA. Trimming at V came to 1 base and at J to 1 base, leaving 2 bases not matched to a gene. The CDR3 is made up of 14 amino acids. CDR3 nucleotides: TGCAGCGTTGAAGTTGGGACAGGGTCCTACGAGCAGTACTTC. It codes for CSVEVGTGSYEQYF.

For this clonotype: Compared with germline, one end of the junction differs, possibly owing to a read error. The V call is TRBV11-2, the J call TRBJ2-7, with 7 bases identical to TRBD2. The CDR3 has 15 residues. CDR1 and CDR2 (germline): SGHAT, FQNNGV. CDR3 DNA sequence: TGTACCAGCAGCTTAGCATGGGAGGGCCCCTACGAGCAGTACTTC. Protein product: CTSSLAWEGPYEQYF.

The chain recombines TRBV20-1 with TRBJ1-5; no reliable D call. The CDR3 loop spans 14 amino acids. Germline V gene lookup returns CDR1 DFQATT and CDR2 SNEGSKA (reference sequence). The V end was cut by 3 bases, the J end by 4 bases, with 13 bases between. CDR3 bases: TGCAGTGCTAGCCGCGAGGTGGGGAATCAGCCCCAGCATTTT. Amino acids: CSASREVGNQPQHF.

The chain recombines TRBV6-4 with TRBJ1-6; D might be TRBD1 (6 bases). Trimming removed 5 bases at V and 1 base at J, with 9 bases between. The CDR3 spans 15 residues. Germline CDR1 MRHNA, CDR2 SNTAGT. CDR3 DNA sequence: TGTGCCAGCAGTTACAGGGAATCCTATAATTCACCCCTCCACTTT. It specifies CASSYRESYNSPLHF.

This chain uses TRBV3-1 with TRBJ2-7; D possibly corresponds to TRBD1 (6 bases). The CDR3 has 17 amino acids. Germline CDR1 reads LGHDT; CDR2 reads YNNKEL (reference sequence). The germline V and J ends were trimmed by 0 bases and 3 bases, with 18 bases remaining between them. The CDR3 DNA reads TGTGCCAGCAGCCAAGAAGTCAGGGGACCATCGTTCTACGAGCAGTACTTC. It codes for CASSQEVRGPSFYEQYF.

This chain joins TRBV19 and TRBJ1-1; 9 bases are a match to TRBD1. The CDR3 is 15 residues long. Unmatched junction bases numbered 4, after V lost 4 bases and J lost 1 base. CDR1 is LNHDA, CDR2 SQIVND, per germline (reference sequence). CDR3 protein: CASSTRTGENTEAFF. The CDR3 DNA is TGTGCCAGTAGTACCCGGACAGGGGAGAACACTGAAGCTTTCTTT.

In its sample, this clonotype was seen many times. The V gene is TRBV12-3 or TRBV12-4, the J gene TRBJ2-5; 7 nucleotides match TRBD1. The CDR3 consists of 19 residues. Trimming cost V 2 bases and J 7 bases; bases outside gene matches: 22. CDR3 in amino acids: CASSLSLGDRDSQRVTQYF. The CDR3 DNA follows: TGTGCCAGCAGTTTAAGTCTAGGGGACCGGGACAGCCAAAGGGTGACCCAGTACTTC.

This clonotype was recorded many times. V is TRBV3-1 and J is TRBJ2-7, with TRBD1 identical over 9 bases. J gave up 3 bases and V 5 bases, and 8 bases lay outside the gene matches. The CDR3 covers 15 residues. Germline CDR1 is LGHDT and CDR2 is YNNKEL (reference sequence). Written as DNA, the CDR3 is TGTGCCAGCAGCTTACGAGGACAGGGGTTCTACGAGCAGTACTTC. Translating it yields CASSLRGQGFYEQYF.

This clonotype has at least ten counts. The J gene is TRBJ2-4, the V gene TRBV28, with 7 nucleotides matching TRBD2. The CDR3 consists of 13 residues. J gave up 3 bases and V 7 bases, and 3 bases lay outside the gene matches. The germline gives CDR1 MDHEN, CDR2 SYDVKM. CDR3 residues: CASTSGNKNIQYF. The CDR3 bases are TGTGCCAGCACAAGCGGGAACAAAAACATTCAGTACTTC.

This clonotype appeared many times. V usage is TRBV20-1 and J usage is TRBJ2-6; D not certain. Trimming took 6 bases from V and 1 from J, leaving 10 bases between them. Germline V gene data show CDR1 as DFQATT and CDR2 as SNEGSKA (reference sequence). CDR3 length equals 14 residues. This chain's CDR3 is CSARIPSGANVLTF. CDR3 bases: TGCAGTGCCCGGATACCTTCTGGGGCCAACGTCCTGACTTTC.

J is TRBJ1-6 and V is TRBV12-3 or TRBV12-4, with TRBD1 matching 7 bases. V shed 5 bases and J 0 bases; nucleotides not matched to a gene: 10. The CDR3 covers 18 residues. In DNA form, the CDR3 reads TGTGCCAGCAGTCCCGGGGGACAGATGAGCTCCTATAATTCACCCCTCCACTTT. This translates into CASSPGGQMSSYNSPLHF.

The chain has TRBV5-1 and TRBJ2-1, with D possibly TRBD2 on 5 matching bases. This CDR3 region has 14 residues. The germline V and J ends were trimmed by 7 bases and 0 bases, with 11 bases remaining between them. Germline V gene sequence: CDR1 SGHRS, CDR2 YFSETQ. The CDR3 protein is CASAERSSYNEQFF. CDR3 DNA: TGCGCCAGCGCTGAGCGGAGCTCCTACAATGAGCAGTTCTTC.

The chain links TRBV29-1 to TRBJ2-6, with D possibly being TRBD1 (5 bases). CDR3 length: 16 residues. V gave up 2 bases and J gave up 4 bases, with 15 bases separating them. Germline V lookup: CDR1 SQVTM, CDR2 ANQGSEA. The DNA of the CDR3 is TGCAGCGTTGAAAAAAAGGGCAGGGCGGGGGCCAACGTCCTGACTTTC. Amino acid sequence: CSVEKKGRAGANVLTF.

This clonotype was picked up many times. One end of the junction varies from germline; a read error may be responsible. The V call is TRBV6-1, the J call TRBJ2-7; D is uncertain. The CDR3 spans 15 residues. Germline-derived CDR1 and CDR2 are MNHNS and SASEGT. The CDR3 spells CASSDMGGATYEQHF. DNA for the CDR3: TGTGCCAGCAGCGACATGGGCGGAGCCACCTACGAGCAGCACTTC.

This clonotype was seen ten or more times. The V and J genes are TRBV2 and TRBJ1-1; D is unclear. Between the trimmed V and J ends, which lost 8 bases and 4 bases, there was a span of 8 bases. The CDR3 is 11 residues long. From germline, CDR1 is SNHLY and CDR2 FYNNEI. CDR3 nucleotide sequence: TGTGCCAGCCGTCTCGCCACTGAAGCTTTCTTT. The encoded protein is CASRLATEAFF.

This clonotype was detected ten times or more. The J gene is TRBJ1-2, the V gene TRBV19; tentatively, D is TRBD1 (6 bases). V gave up 10 bases and J gave up 8 bases, with 17 bases separating them. Germline lookup yields CDR1 LNHDA and CDR2 SQIVND (reference sequence). This CDR3 is 12 amino acids long. The CDR3, as DNA: TGTGCCATCAAACCACAAGGGGGAGGCTACACCTTC. Protein: CAIKPQGGGYTF.

This clonotype was seen repeatedly, ten times or more. The chain carries TRBV28 and TRBJ1-2, with a possible D match to TRBD1 (6 bases). Germline V gene sequence: CDR1 MDHEN, CDR2 SYDVKM. This CDR3 contains 14 residues. V was clipped by 4 bases and J by 8 bases, with 17 bases between them. CDR3: CASSWQGSPYGYTF. CDR3 sequence (DNA): TGTGCCAGCAGTTGGCAGGGGAGTCCCTACGGCTACACCTTC.

On this clonotype: Given a much more abundant clone one base away, this may be a read error. J is TRBJ2-5 and V is TRBV2; D ambiguous. CDR3 size: 12 residues. CDR1 SNHLY and CDR2 FYNNEI come from the germline V gene. In nucleotides, the CDR3 is TGTGCCAGCAGGGGCCTACAAGAGGCCCAGTACTTC. Its translation: CASRGLQEAQYF.

Comment on this clonotype: Possible read error: a much larger clone is one base away. This chain joins TRBV7-9 and TRBJ1-1, with D uncertain. The CDR3 spans 13 residues. Trimming pared 1 base from V and 10 bases from J, leaving 13 bases between. Germline V gene sequence: CDR1 SEHNR, CDR2 FQNEAQ (reference sequence). The CDR3 here is CASSLGGRIGAFF. In DNA, the CDR3 is TGTGCCAGCAGCTTAGGCGGACGGATTGGAGCTTTCTTT.

This clonotype was found a few times. This sequence joins TRBV7-2 and TRBJ1-3; D is undetermined. This CDR3 has 16 amino acids. Germline CDR1 reads SGHTA; CDR2 reads FQGNSA. V was shortened by 1 base and J by 0 bases, with 10 bases between the two germline ends. In DNA, the CDR3 is TGTGCCAGCAGCTTAGGAGGAACCCTCTCTGGAAACACCATATATTTT. Amino acids: CASSLGGTLSGNTIYF.

In DNA form, the CDR3 reads TGTGCCAGCAGCCAAGTCAGCGGGAGGGGCCCCTACAATGAGCAGTTCTTC. Translated, it gives CASSQVSGRGPYNEQFF. This chain connects TRBV14 to TRBJ2-1, with 10 bases lining up with TRBD2. Germline-derived CDR1 and CDR2 are SGHDN and FVKESK. CDR3 length: 17 amino acids. Unmatched junction bases numbered 5, after V lost 1 base and J lost 2 bases.

This clonotype was recorded many times. The rearrangement uses TRBV12-3 or TRBV12-4 and TRBJ2-2; 12 bases map to TRBD2. V was pared by 5 bases and J by 6 bases, with 7 bases of the junction left unmatched. This CDR3 region has 16 residues. The CDR3 region is CASSRGLAGYAGELFF. DNA for the CDR3: TGTGCCAGCAGTCGAGGACTAGCGGGATACGCCGGGGAGCTGTTTTTT.